What follows is one TCR beta chain and its context. The data were obtained in a study of blood T cell repertoires in COVID-19. The overall study: Sources were T cells, B-cell-depleted T cells, or PBMCs; the material itself was cDNA or gDNA.

This CDR3 comprises 15 residues. V lost 3 bases and J lost 3; bases outside the gene matches: 5. Germline lookup yields CDR1 SGHNT and CDR2 YYREEE (reference sequence). This table comes from immunoSEQ multiplex PCR, and its TCRdb copy is limited to in-frame clones, with some not included. Altogether under 300,000 clones are present, almost 85% being singletons, with the ten largest covering approximately 16%. Everyone who took part was roughly 18 to 89 years old, and they came from about two dozen US areas. Participants' own reports of clinical history determined their cohort assignment. Sequenced material: PBMCs or T cells enriched from blood (not recorded which). This TCR derives from a man aged 40-49 years who had recovered from COVID-19. This chain links TRBV5-4 with TRBJ1-3; 8 bases agree with TRBD1. CDR3 DNA: TGTGCCAGCAGCTCGCAGGGGGCAAGTGGAAACACCATATATTTT. Translating it yields CASSSQGASGNTIYF. Full variable domain (remainder filled in from reference TRBV5-4 and TRBJ1-3): ETGVTQSPTHLIKTRGQQVTLRCSSQSGHNTVSWYQQALGQGPQFIFQYYREEENGRGNFPPRFSGLQFPNYSSELNVNALELDDSALYLCASSSQGASGNTIYFGEGSWLTVV.